The sequence of this T cell receptor (beta chain) was determined in a study of blood T cell repertoires in COVID-19. Study-level information: In each case, the material was cDNA or gDNA derived from T cells, B-cell-depleted T cells, or PBMCs.

Method: immunoSEQ multiplex PCR; TCRdb's copy keeps in-frame clones and lacks some. The profile shows over 300,000 clones, more than 70% of them singletons. The germline CDR1 and CDR2 sequences are SGHDN and FVKESK. With V trimmed by 4 bases and J by 4 bases, 3 bases remained unmatched. The CDR3 runs 13 residues. The chain recombines TRBV14 with TRBJ1-1, with TRBD1 matching 7 bases. The TCR comes from a man aged 35-49 years with acute or convalescent COVID-19. Sequenced input: peripheral blood. CDR3 protein: CASSLGQATEAFF. In DNA form, the CDR3 reads TGTGCCAGCAGCCTTGGACAGGCCACTGAAGCTTTCTTT.